This record looks at one TCR beta chain sequence and its context. This specimen comes from a study of somatic mutations in cytotoxic T cells in rheumatoid arthritis. Only in-frame clones appear in the TCRdb table, and some are missing; sequencing was by immunoSEQ multiplex PCR. Of nearly 4,500 clones in the sample, roughly 75% were seen once. This CDR3 spans 13 amino acids. Losses at the gene ends were 4 bases for V and 3 bases for J; bases not matched to a gene: 3. Germline V CDR1 and CDR2: SGHNT, YYREEE (reference sequence). Sequenced material: CD8+ T cells sorted from blood. The chain employs TRBV5-4 and TRBJ1-1; 7 positions agree with TRBD1. The TCR sequence derives from a woman aged 55-69 years with rheumatoid arthritis. CDR3 sequence (DNA): TGTGCCAGCAGCCTTACAGGGGACACTGAAGCTTTCTTT. Translating it yields CASSLTGDTEAFF.